This T cell receptor (beta chain) derives from a study of memory CD4+ T cells and cytomegalovirus serostatus. General observations from the study: Each of approximately 70 CMV-associated TCRbeta sequences occurred in one to five individuals.

The sort gate was single viable CD3+CD4+CD8-CD45RO+ cells for memory CD4+ T cells. Donors' CMV status reflects serum IgG against pp150, pp28, p38, p52. This clone showed up just once. The antigen is not known. In the original analysis: After removing out-of-frame reads, around 2 million distinct TCRbeta sequences remained. Repertoires were generated with immunoSEQ multiplex PCR, while TCRdb's copy carries only in-frame clones and drops some. The D gene and trimming were derived from the DNA, and the V and J assignments and clone size from that table. Of fewer than 40,000 clones in the sample, around three quarters were seen once. From germline, CDR1 is SEHNR and CDR2 FQNEAQ (reference sequence). V was shortened by 5 bases and J by 4 bases, with 9 bases between the two germline ends. CDR3 length: 13 amino acids.

The V and J genes are TRBV7-9 and TRBJ2-1; D is perhaps TRBD1 (6 bases). Sequenced: memory CD4+ T cells from blood. This sequence originates from an adult in good health and CMV-seropositive. The CDR3 DNA reads as TGTGCCAGCAGCAAGGACAGTTACAATGAGCAGTTCTTC. Residues: CASSKDSYNEQFF.